The T cell receptor beta chain under discussion was sequenced for a study of blood T cell repertoires in COVID-19. The wider study: The analysed material was cDNA or gDNA that came from T cells, B-cell-depleted T cells, or PBMCs.

Original analysis: Nucleated cell number was recorded as an estimate derived from reference gene primer amplification. The protocol was immunoSEQ multiplex PCR, while the TCRdb copy is restricted to in-frame clones and leaves out a portion. V and J calls plus clone size are reproduced from that table; the DNA served to infer D and trimming. Counted here are 70,000 to 85,000 clones, approximately 81% occurring once; the ten biggest clones make up around 15%. The ends were cut back, 6 bases at V and 6 bases at J, with 30 bases in the middle. Germline lookup yields CDR1 SQVTM and CDR2 ANQGSEA. CDR3 length: 18 residues.

The sequenced sample was peripheral blood. This chain links TRBV29-1 with TRBJ2-1, with TRBD2 as a possible D gene (6 bases). The origin of this receptor is a woman older than 75 with acute or convalescent COVID-19. CDR3 region: CSVRALLLASVDSNEQFF. CDR3 sequence (DNA): TGCAGCGTCCGGGCTCTCCTACTAGCCTCAGTTGATTCCAATGAGCAGTTCTTC.